This TCR beta chain was identified in a study of cytomegalovirus exposure and HLA in healthy donors. Looking at the study overall: The same platform used for the 600 to 750 first-cohort repertoires was also used for the 120 validation repertoires, as a later analysis reported. Points from the study as a whole: The study recorded fewer than 200 TCR beta chains that were cytomegalovirus-associated. Reported performance of the classifier showed diagnosis of cytomegalovirus status with high specificity and sensitivity. Researchers reported that a few CMV-associated chains were confirmed in vitro as CMV antigen-specific.

Germline V gene data show CDR1 as SGHRS and CDR2 as YFSETQ. V was cut by 2 bases and J by 3 bases, with 18 bases left in between. This CDR3 contains 16 residues. Points on this clone: Its antigen is still unknown.

TCRdb's table, derived via immunoSEQ multiplex PCR, lists solely in-frame clones and lacks some. This sample has 150,000 to 180,000 clones, with 86% found just once. The TCR sequence derives from a human donor in good health. The sequenced sample consisted of PBMCs. The rearrangement joins TRBV5-1 to TRBJ2-7, with D possibly being TRBD2 (6 bases). CDR3 residues: CASSFLSPGVGYEQYF. The CDR3 DNA reads as TGCGCCAGCAGCTTTCTTTCCCCGGGAGTGGGCTACGAGCAGTACTTC.